This T cell receptor (beta chain) was recovered during a study of T-cell reconstitution after alpha-beta-depleted transplantation in children. This clonotype was seen only a few times. Its antigen remains unknown. Study outcomes and limitations: Newly produced T cells mostly provided counts and TCRbeta diversity after one year, as hyperexpanded clones declined. The study reportedly traced alpha-beta T cells about two months after transplant to several hundred expanded graft clones.

The CDR3 sequence is 15 residues long. In germline, CDR1 is SGHDT, CDR2 YYEEEE. The V segment lost 4 bases and the J segment 6 bases; nucleotides outside the gene matches: 11. Unique molecular identifiers tagged the TCRbeta library. TCRdb used MiXCR to reprocess the PCR reads, holding one entry per CDR3 protein. The repertoire holds some 830,000 distinct CDR3 sequences, roughly 15% seen once, with roughly 5% in the top ten. The TCR sequence derives from a male patient under 18 who had a stem cell transplant for acute lymphoblastic leukemia, so the T cells may come from the graft donor. The specimen was PBMCs, mostly from graft donor cells, collected 360 days after TCRalphabeta/CD19-depleted stem cell transplant. The gene calls are TRBV5-6 and TRBJ2-7, with 9 bases identical to TRBD2. CDR3 bases: TGTGCCAGCAGCGCGGCACTAGCGGGTGAATCCGAGCAGTACTTC. It specifies CASSAALAGESEQYF.